This T cell receptor (beta chain) was found in a study of cytomegalovirus exposure and HLA in healthy donors. The germline V and J ends were trimmed by 7 bases and 4 bases, with 11 bases remaining between them. This CDR3 region has 13 residues. Germline-derived CDR1 and CDR2 are SEHNR and FQNEAQ (reference sequence). The primer mix had 60 Vbeta and 13 Jbeta primers. Produced via immunoSEQ multiplex PCR; TCRdb's table is partial and in-frame only. The repertoire holds roughly 180,000 clones, with 77% as singletons. This receptor was taken from a woman in her 30s in good health and CMV-seropositive. Sequencing used PBMCs. V and J are TRBV7-9 and TRBJ1-5; D is undetermined. The CDR3 DNA is TGTGCCAGCACCGACGGAGCTAATCAGCCCCAGCATTTT. Its translation: CASTDGANQPQHF.